This is a list of T cell receptor beta chains from one sample in a study of blood T cell repertoires in COVID-19. The table came from immunoSEQ multiplex PCR; TCRdb's copy has only in-frame clones and leaves some out. The data show 250,000 to 350,000 clones, more than 90% seen once. Source material: PBMCs or T cells enriched from blood (not recorded which). The receptors were sampled from a man aged 55 to 70 who had recovered from COVID-19. The CDR3 runs from the conserved cysteine through the conserved F or W. D genes are given only for firm matches. Expanded clones are given a class, and other clones once, few, many or no size at all.

size	V	D	J	CDR3
NA	TRBV11-3	TRBD1	TRBJ2-7	CASSARDRGKSEQYF
NA	TRBV7-3	NA	TRBJ2-7	CASSPKTPPGYEQYF
NA	TRBV6-5	NA	TRBJ1-3	CASSPAGGNTIYF
NA	TRBV11-3	NA	TRBJ1-1	CASSLRVMNTEAFF
NA	TRBV4-2	NA	TRBJ1-1	CASSQESMLSTEAFF
NA	TRBV5-5	TRBD2	TRBJ2-1	CASSLLGLAYNEQFF
NA	TRBV5-4	TRBD1	TRBJ1-3	CASSKTGVGNTIYF
few	TRBV29-1	NA	TRBJ2-7	CSVGESSYEQYF
NA	TRBV24-1	TRBD2	TRBJ2-2	CATSDSGLAGVAGELFF
NA	TRBV3-1/TRBV3-2	NA	TRBJ1-4	CASSQVASATNEKLFF
NA	TRBV5-1	TRBD1	TRBJ2-1	CASWGTALDNEQFF
NA	TRBV27	NA	TRBJ1-5	CASSLTRNQPQHF
NA	TRBV4-2	NA	TRBJ1-6	CASSRSPRGVGHSPLHF
NA	TRBV5-3	TRBD1	TRBJ2-7	CARSPTRTGVKACLHEQYF
NA	TRBV4-1	NA	TRBJ2-7	CASSHAGRTTYEQYF
NA	TRBV27	TRBD2	TRBJ2-7	CASSFGGRSSYEQYF
NA	TRBV7-9	NA	TRBJ2-7	CASSHTSGHYNFSYEQYF
NA	TRBV3-1/TRBV3-2	NA	TRBJ1-6	CASRNMGGNSPLHF
once	TRBV9	NA	TRBJ1-2	CASSVAWAGYTF
NA	TRBV7-2	TRBD2	TRBJ2-3	CASSSPSGGQRTDTQYF
NA	TRBV7-6	NA	TRBJ1-3	CASSLDILNTIYF
few	TRBV9	NA	TRBJ1-5	CARRTLPYQPQHF